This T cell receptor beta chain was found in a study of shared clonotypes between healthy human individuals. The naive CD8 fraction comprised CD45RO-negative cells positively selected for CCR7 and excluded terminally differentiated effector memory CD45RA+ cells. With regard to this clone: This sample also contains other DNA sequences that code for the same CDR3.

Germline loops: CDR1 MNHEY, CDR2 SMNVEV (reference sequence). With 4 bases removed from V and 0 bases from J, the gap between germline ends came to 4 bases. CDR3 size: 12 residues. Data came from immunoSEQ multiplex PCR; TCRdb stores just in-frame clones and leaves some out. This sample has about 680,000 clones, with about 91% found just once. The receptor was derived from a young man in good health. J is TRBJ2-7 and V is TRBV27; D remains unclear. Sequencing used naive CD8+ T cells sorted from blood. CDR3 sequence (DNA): TGTGCCAGCAGTTCGAGCTCCTACGAGCAGTACTTC. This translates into CASSSSSYEQYF.